This entry features one TCR beta chain sequence. This receptor's antigen is unknown. Qualities for individual bases were not recorded, and no much larger clone is one base off. This sample is part of a study of blood T cell repertoires in COVID-19 (dated by TCRdb to 2019 to 2021). About the full investigation: The collaborator samples originated in the United States, Italy and Spain and spanned the acute and convalescent phases of COVID-19. The prospective study material was composed of cDNA or gDNA derived from T cells, B-cell-depleted T cells, or PBMCs. The dataset comprised deeply sampled blood TCRbeta repertoires from subjects exposed to, actively infected with, or recovered from COVID-19. The repertoires were made available in a free public database intended to serve as a resource for research on the immune response to SARS-CoV-2. Samples were obtained from the ongoing ImmuneRACE study (first 160 participants) and from 1,254 subjects provided by 6 global collaborators. Nearly every sample came with metadata listing a de-identified subject ID, COVID-19 status, age in years and sex. Where available, HLA class I and class II types were taken from metadata supplied by the sample provider and were not determined by assay-based typing. What the study reported, not specific to this receptor: Clinical and demographic metadata were provided uncurated, with the amount varying by source and participant.

Each collaborating institution followed its own protocols to collect whole blood in K2EDTA tubes. For TCRbeta analysis, collaborators shipped samples in one of three forms: frozen whole blood, isolated PBMCs, or DNA extracted from either of those sample types. TCRbeta CDR3 regions were amplified from genomic DNA using the immunoSEQ Assay, a bias-controlled multiplex PCR. For the original study's pipeline: The number of nucleated cells in each sample was estimated by amplification of reference gene primers within the assay. Sequence reads were collapsed and filtered to measure the absolute abundance of every unique TCRbeta CDR3 rearrangement. For each sample, productive Simpson clonality was calculated as the square root of Simpson's diversity index across productive rearrangements. Held by TCRdb, this immuneACCESS table contains in-frame sequences only and omits some clones. Under half of the omission traces to an unresolved V gene where checked; the cause of the rest is unknown. The V and J calls and clone size are taken from that table; D and trimming were inferred from the DNA. This sample holds approximately 170,000 clones; around nine tenths were observed only once. The top ten hold roughly 3.6% of the sample.

This sequence was found in a man younger than 35 with active or convalescent COVID-19. The specimen sequenced was peripheral blood.

Here the CDR3 is given as CASAGNSGNTIYF. The bases are TGTGCCAGCGCGGGAAACTCTGGAAACACCATATATTTT. The receptor chain draws on TRBV12-3 or TRBV12-4 and TRBJ1-3, with the D gene not confidently named. V is reduced by 8 bases and J by 0 bases, leaving a spacing of 8 bases between them. Reading from cysteine to phenylalanine, the CDR3 counts 13 amino acids. CDR3 DNA is the only sequence kept; it has 39 bases, read in frame from the first base.